This T cell receptor beta chain was captured in a study of blood T cell repertoires in COVID-19 (dated by TCRdb to about 2020). In the study overall: The collaborator samples originated in the United States, Italy and Spain and spanned the acute and convalescent phases of COVID-19. The material from the prospective study consisted of cDNA or gDNA derived from T cells, B-cell-depleted T cells, or PBMCs. Deeply sampled blood TCRbeta repertoires from subjects exposed to, actively infected with, or recovered from COVID-19 were included in the dataset. A freely available public database, intended as a resource for researchers studying the immune response to SARS-CoV-2, is where the repertoires were released. Samples came from the ongoing ImmuneRACE study (first 160 participants) plus 1,254 subjects from 6 global collaborators. Sample metadata almost always included a de-identified subject ID, COVID-19 status, age in years and sex. Where HLA class I and class II types were available, the types were taken from metadata supplied by the sample provider, not from assay-based typing. General findings and caveats noted by the study authors: The amount of clinical and demographic metadata varied by source and participant and was provided uncurated.

Comments on this clone: The antigen it recognizes is unknown. Base qualities are not recorded, but no much larger clone differs from it by a single base.

The CDR3 runs 16 amino acids, cysteine and phenylalanine included. The kept DNA is CDR3 alone, 48 bases in frame from the first base. CDR1 and CDR2 are drawn from the germline V gene: KGHSH, LQKENI. Ends trimmed: V by 2 bases, J by 4 bases; bases unmatched to a gene: 10. TCRbeta CDR3 regions were amplified from genomic DNA by means of the immunoSEQ Assay, a bias-controlled multiplex PCR. In the paper's pipeline: Within the assay, amplification of reference gene primers was used to estimate how many nucleated cells each sample contained. To quantify the absolute abundance of each unique TCRbeta CDR3 rearrangement, sequence reads were collapsed and filtered. For each sample, productive Simpson clonality was calculated by taking the square root of Simpson's diversity index across productive rearrangements. As stored in TCRdb, this immuneACCESS dataset retains in-frame rearrangements with V and J assigned. A fraction of the clones does not appear; measured against another copy, unresolved V genes explain less than half of the discrepancy, and the remainder lacks a known reason. V and J calls and clone size come straight from that table; D and trimming were deduced from the DNA. In this sample the table shows approximately 250,000 clones, around 88% of which occur a single time. The top ten clones comprise approximately 2% of the sample.

The collaborating institutions used their own protocols to collect whole blood in K2EDTA tubes. For TCRbeta analysis, collaborators shipped samples in one of three forms: frozen whole blood, isolated PBMCs, or DNA extracted from either of those sample types. The chain links TRBV18 with TRBJ2-7, and 8 junction bases match TRBD1. The TCR comes from a man aged 30-40 years with active or convalescent COVID-19. What was sequenced was peripheral blood. Here is the DNA: TGTGCCAGCTCACCAACGCGAGGGACAGGTGGATACGAGCAGTACTTC. The encoded protein is CASSPTRGTGGYEQYF.